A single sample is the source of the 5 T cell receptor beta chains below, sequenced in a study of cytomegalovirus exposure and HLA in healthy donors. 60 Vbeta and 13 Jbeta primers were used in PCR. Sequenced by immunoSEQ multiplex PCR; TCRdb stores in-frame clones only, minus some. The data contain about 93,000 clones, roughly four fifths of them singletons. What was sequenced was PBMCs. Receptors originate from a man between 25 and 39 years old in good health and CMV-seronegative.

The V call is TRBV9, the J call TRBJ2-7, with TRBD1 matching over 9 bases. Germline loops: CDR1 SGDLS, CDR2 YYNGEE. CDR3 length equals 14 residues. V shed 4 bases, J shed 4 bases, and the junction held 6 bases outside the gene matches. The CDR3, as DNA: TGTGCCAGCAGCACCCGGGACAGGGTATACGAGCAGTACGTC. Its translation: CASSTRDRVYEQYV.

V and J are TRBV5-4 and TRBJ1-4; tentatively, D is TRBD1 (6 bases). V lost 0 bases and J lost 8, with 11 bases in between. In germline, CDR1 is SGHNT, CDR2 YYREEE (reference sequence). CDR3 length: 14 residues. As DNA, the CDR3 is TGTGCCAGCAGCTTGGAAGGGGGTTTCGAAAAACTGTTTTTT. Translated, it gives CASSLEGGFEKLFF. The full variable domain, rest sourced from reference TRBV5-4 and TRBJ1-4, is ETGVTQSPTHLIKTRGQQVTLRCSSQSGHNTVSWYQQALGQGPQFIFQYYREEENGRGNFPPRFSGLQFPNYSSELNVNALELDDSALYLCASSLEGGFEKLFFGSGTQLSVL.

The CDR3 loop is CASSPGTSGRANEQYV. The CDR3 nucleotides read TGTGCCAGCAGTCCCGGGACTAGCGGGAGGGCTAACGAGCAGTACGTC. V and J are TRBV27 and TRBJ2-7; TRBD2 aligns across 16 bases. V shed 5 bases, J shed 5 bases, and the junction held 6 bases outside the gene matches. The length of the CDR3 is 16 residues. CDR1 MNHEY and CDR2 SMNVEV come from the germline V gene (reference sequence).

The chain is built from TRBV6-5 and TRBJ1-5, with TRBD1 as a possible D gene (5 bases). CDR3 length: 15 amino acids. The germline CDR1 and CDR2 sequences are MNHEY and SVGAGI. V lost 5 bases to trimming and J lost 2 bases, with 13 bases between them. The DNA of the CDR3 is TGTGCCAGCAGTAGAGGCGGGGGGGGCAATCAGCCCCAGCATTTT. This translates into CASSRGGGGNQPQHF.

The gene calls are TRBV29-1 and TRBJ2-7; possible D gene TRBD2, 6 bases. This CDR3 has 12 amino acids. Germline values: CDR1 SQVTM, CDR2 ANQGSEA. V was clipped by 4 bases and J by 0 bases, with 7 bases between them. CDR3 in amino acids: CSVVDYSYEQYF. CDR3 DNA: TGCAGCGTTGTGGACTACTCCTACGAGCAGTACTTC.